A selection of T cell receptor beta chains follows, all from one sample in a study of blood T cell repertoires in COVID-19. Assay: immunoSEQ multiplex PCR; the TCRdb copy retains only in-frame clones and omits some. The sample includes about 230,000 clones, around 85% seen only once; the top ten take roughly 8%. The source material was peripheral blood. Every receptor here comes from a woman older than 75 with acute or convalescent COVID-19. CDR3s include the opening cysteine and the closing phenylalanine or tryptophan. Fields, in order: clone size, D gene, J gene, V gene, CDR3 protein, CDR3 DNA. D genes are given only for firm matches. Clone sizes are given selectively: once, few, many, or a class where the clone is expanded.

size: .
D: .
J: TRBJ2-2
V: TRBV18
CDR3: CASSPREGGELFF
DNA: TGTGCCAGCTCACCACGTGAGGGCGGGGAGCTGTTTTTT

size: .
D: .
J: TRBJ2-1
V: TRBV19
CDR3: CASSETENNEQFF
DNA: TGTGCCAGTAGTGAGACAGAAAACAATGAGCAGTTCTTC

size: .
D: TRBD2
J: TRBJ2-5
V: TRBV7-8
CDR3: CASSLVGRDAGYETQYF
DNA: TGTGCCAGCAGCTTAGTAGGGAGGGATGCGGGTTACGAGACCCAGTACTTC

size: .
D: .
J: TRBJ2-3
V: TRBV21-1
CDR3: CASSSVRDRGDFKRTDTQYF
DNA: TGTGCCAGCAGTTCCGTGCGGGACAGGGGGGACTTTAAACGCACAGATACGCAGTATTTT

size: .
D: .
J: TRBJ1-6
V: TRBV11-2
CDR3: CASSPAGGGTLNSPLHF
DNA: TGTGCCAGCAGCCCGGCGGGCGGCGGTACGTTAAATTCACCCCTCCACTTT

size: few
D: .
J: TRBJ1-6
V: TRBV7-6
CDR3: CASSLNQGPNNSPLHF
DNA: TGTGCCAGCAGCTTAAACCAGGGGCCTAATAATTCACCCCTCCACTTT

size: .
D: TRBD1
J: TRBJ2-2
V: TRBV27
CDR3: CASSSGGQGAGELFF
DNA: TGTGCCAGCAGTTCGGGGGGACAGGGGGCCGGGGAGCTGTTTTTT

size: once
D: .
J: TRBJ1-2
V: TRBV27
CDR3: CASSSNRGGQGNGYTF
DNA: TGTGCCAGCAGTTCTAACCGGGGGGGGCAGGGGAATGGCTACACCTTC

size: .
D: .
J: TRBJ2-7
V: TRBV9
CDR3: CASSVALQGGEQYF
DNA: TGTGCCAGCAGCGTAGCTCTCCAGGGTGGCGAGCAGTACTTC

size: .
D: TRBD2
J: TRBJ2-3
V: TRBV2
CDR3: CASMRQSGGADTQYF
DNA: TGTGCCAGCATGAGGCAGAGCGGGGGGGCAGATACGCAGTATTTT

size: .
D: .
J: TRBJ1-6
V: TRBV19
CDR3: CASGEQGVRNSPLHF
DNA: TGTGCCAGTGGAGAACAGGGAGTGAGGAATTCACCCCTCCACTTT

size: .
D: .
J: TRBJ1-2
V: TRBV5-1
CDR3: CASSLGSGSGSGYTF
DNA: TGCGCCAGCAGCTTGGGAAGTGGGTCAGGGTCGGGCTACACCTTC

size: .
D: TRBD2
J: TRBJ2-1
V: TRBV7-8
CDR3: CASSLDLLRTSGRNEQFF
DNA: TGTGCCAGCAGCTTAGACCTTCTCCGGACTAGCGGGAGAAATGAGCAGTTCTTC

size: .
D: .
J: TRBJ2-1
V: TRBV28
CDR3: CASSLEGENEQFF
DNA: TGTGCCAGCAGTTTGGAGGGTGAGAATGAGCAGTTCTTC

size: .
D: TRBD1
J: TRBJ2-7
V: TRBV7-8
CDR3: CASSLGGQTYEQYF
DNA: TGTGCCAGCAGCTTAGGGGGACAGACCTACGAGCAGTACTTC

size: .
D: TRBD1
J: TRBJ2-7
V: TRBV28
CDR3: CASSPPGQGAYEQYF
DNA: TGTGCCAGCAGTCCTCCGGGACAGGGGGCCTACGAGCAGTACTTC

size: .
D: TRBD1
J: TRBJ1-4
V: TRBV27
CDR3: CASSRTGVRTNEKLFF
DNA: TGTGCCAGCAGCCGTACAGGGGTACGGACTAATGAAAAACTGTTTTTT